This TCR beta chain comes out of a study of cytomegalovirus exposure and HLA in healthy donors. The germline V gene encodes CDR1 SGHAT and CDR2 FQDESV (reference sequence). The ends were cut back, 3 bases at V and 1 base at J, with 9 bases in the middle. CDR3 length: 14 amino acids. Primers for the PCR totalled 60 Vbeta and 13 Jbeta. TCRdb's copy holds only in-frame clones and misses some; the assay was immunoSEQ multiplex PCR. The profile covers roughly 88,000 clones, with over 75% appearing a single time and around 5.3% taken by the ten largest. The source is a young man in good health and CMV-seropositive. The material sequenced was PBMCs. V is TRBV11-1 and J is TRBJ1-1; tentative D call: TRBD1 (5 bases). The CDR3 spells CASSFYRRNTEAFF. The CDR3 bases are TGTGCCAGCAGCTTCTACAGGCGGAACACTGAAGCTTTCTTT.